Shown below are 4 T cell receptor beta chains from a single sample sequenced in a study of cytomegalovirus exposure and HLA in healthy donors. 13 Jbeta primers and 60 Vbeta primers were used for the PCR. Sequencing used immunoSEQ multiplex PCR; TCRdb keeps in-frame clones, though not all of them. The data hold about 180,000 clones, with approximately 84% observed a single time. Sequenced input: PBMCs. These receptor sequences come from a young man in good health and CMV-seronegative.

For the CDR3, the DNA is TGTGCCAGCAGTGAAGTCGGTGGCACCGGGGAGCTGTTTTTT. It specifies CASSEVGGTGELFF. This sequence joins TRBV2 and TRBJ2-2; D unresolved. V was cut by 1 base and J by 4 bases, with 7 bases left in between. This CDR3 has 14 residues. Germline V gene sequence: CDR1 SNHLY, CDR2 FYNNEI.

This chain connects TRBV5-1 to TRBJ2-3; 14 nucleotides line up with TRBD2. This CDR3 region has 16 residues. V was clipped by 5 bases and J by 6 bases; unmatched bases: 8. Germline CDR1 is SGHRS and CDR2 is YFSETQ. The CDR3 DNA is TGCGCCAGCAGACCGGGACTAGCGGGAGATCGGGATACGCAGTATTTT. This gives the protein CASRPGLAGDRDTQYF.

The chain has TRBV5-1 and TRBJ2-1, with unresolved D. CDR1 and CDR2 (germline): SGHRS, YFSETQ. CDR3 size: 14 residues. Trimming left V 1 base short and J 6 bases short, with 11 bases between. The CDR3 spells CASSLIPAINEQFF. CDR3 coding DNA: TGCGCCAGCAGCTTGATTCCAGCGATCAATGAGCAGTTCTTC.

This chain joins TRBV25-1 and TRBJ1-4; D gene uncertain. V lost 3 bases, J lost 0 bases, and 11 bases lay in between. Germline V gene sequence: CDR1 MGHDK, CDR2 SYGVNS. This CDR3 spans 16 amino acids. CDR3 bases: TGTGCCAGCAGTGAGGGCAGTCTCCCAACTAATGAAAAACTGTTTTTT. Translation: CASSEGSLPTNEKLFF.